This T cell receptor beta chain was identified during a study of CD8 T cells in ankylosing spondylitis. Study-level findings and limits: Within ankylosing spondylitis blood, a TCR beta motif made up of several highly homologous variants appeared to be characteristic.

As to this clonotype: Its target is not known.

TCRdb re-called the 5' RACE reads through MiXCR, storing one row per CDR3 protein. The table lists fewer than 450,000 distinct CDR3 sequences, 17% of them singletons. The length of the CDR3 is 15 residues. CDR1 is MGHRA, CDR2 YSYEKL, per germline. With 0 bases removed from V and 4 bases from J, the gap between germline ends came to 12 bases. This receptor was obtained from a male donor with ankylosing spondylitis. V is TRBV4-1 and J is TRBJ1-2; D gene ambiguous. The sample taken for sequencing was blood, either unsorted or a sorted T cell fraction (not recorded which). This chain's CDR3 is CASSQDQPTLYGYTF. The DNA for the CDR3 is TGCGCCAGCAGCCAAGATCAGCCGACCCTCTATGGCTACACCTTC.